A selection of T cell receptor beta chains follows, all from one sample in a study of response to subunit inactivated influenza vaccine. Using its own MiXCR run on the RT-PCR reads, TCRdb lists one record per CDR3 protein. This sample has hundreds of thousands of distinct CDR3 sequences; 14% occur once, and the top ten carry 7.6%. Source: PBMCs from blood, taken around 15 days before vaccination. All receptors come from a man aged 45-65 years who received an inactivated influenza vaccine. Both conserved end residues are part of each CDR3. The D gene is left open where the match is weak. Expanded clones are given a class, and other clones once, few, many or no size at all.

d_call,clone_size,j_call,v_call,cdr3_aa,cdr3_nt
.,many,TRBJ2-2,TRBV20-1,CSAIRGAGELFF,TGCAGTGCTATTCGGGGTGCCGGGGAGCTGTTTTTT
TRBD1,.,TRBJ1-2,TRBV6-5,CASSTPRTGLDGYTF,TGTGCCAGCAGTACTCCCCGGACAGGGCTGGATGGCTACACCTTC
TRBD1,few,TRBJ1-2,TRBV7-9,CASSSRDRVLYGYTF,TGTGCCAGCAGCTCCCGGGACAGGGTTTTATATGGCTACACCTTC
.,.,TRBJ2-7,TRBV5-5,CASSLGRDSMNPEQYF,TGTGCCAGCAGCTTGGGTCGGGACTCCATGAACCCCGAGCAGTACTTC
TRBD2,many,TRBJ2-7,TRBV20-1,CSARDEGTSAEQYF,TGCAGTGCTAGAGACGAGGGGACTAGCGCCGAGCAGTACTTC
TRBD1,.,TRBJ2-7,TRBV29-1,CSASSGQGGSEQYF,TGCAGCGCCTCTTCGGGACAGGGGGGTTCCGAGCAGTACTTC
TRBD2,many,TRBJ2-7,TRBV11-2,CASSLGRGPYEQYF,TGCGCCAGCAGCCTCGGGAGGGGCCCCTACGAGCAGTACTTC
.,.,TRBJ2-7,TRBV5-1,CASSLGTGNAYEQYF,TGCGCCAGCAGCTTGGGCACAGGGAATGCCTACGAGCAGTACTTC
.,.,TRBJ2-3,TRBV15,CATSRAVGMPDTQYF,TGTGCCACCAGCAGGGCAGTTGGTATGCCAGATACGCAGTATTTT
.,medium-sized,TRBJ2-2,TRBV7-2,CASSLGWGTGELFF,TGTGCCAGCAGCTTAGGGTGGGGCACCGGGGAGCTGTTTTTT
TRBD2,many,TRBJ2-2,TRBV7-9,CATLVRAGFTGELFF,TGTGCCACCCTGGTACGAGCGGGATTCACCGGGGAGCTGTTTTTT
.,few,TRBJ1-2,TRBV3-1,CASSQDTGRYGYTF,TGTGCCAGCAGCCAAGATACAGGGCGCTATGGCTACACCTTC
.,few,TRBJ1-5,TRBV2,CASRSRQRGQPQHF,TGTGCCAGCAGGTCGAGGCAGAGAGGTCAGCCCCAGCATTTT
TRBD1,.,TRBJ1-2,TRBV12-3/TRBV12-4,CASSPSTGPRLGYTF,TGTGCCAGCAGTCCATCGACAGGGCCCAGGTTAGGCTACACCTTC
.,.,TRBJ1-2,TRBV4-3,CASSQLGIYGYTF,TGCGCCAGCAGCCAACTGGGGATCTATGGCTACACCTTC
.,.,TRBJ2-7,TRBV4-1,CASSQPGSGYQYF,TGCGCCAGCAGCCAACCGGGTTCTGGCTACCAGTACTTC
TRBD1,few,TRBJ1-1,TRBV7-9,CASSATQGLNTEAFF,TGTGCCAGCAGCGCAACACAGGGGTTAAACACTGAAGCTTTCTTT
.,few,TRBJ2-6,TRBV4-2,CASSQRANVLTF,TGTGCCAGCAGCCAGCGGGCCAACGTCCTGACTTTC
.,few,TRBJ1-5,TRBV2,CASSLGGQSWDF,TGTGCCAGCAGTTTGGGCGGGCAATCGTGGGATTTT
TRBD1,few,TRBJ2-1,TRBV3-1,CASSQRTGWQHEQFF,TGTGCCAGCAGCCAACGGACAGGGTGGCAGCATGAGCAGTTCTTC
.,.,TRBJ2-1,TRBV6-2/TRBV6-3,CASSDWSLPGEQFF,TGTGCCAGCAGTGATTGGAGTCTCCCGGGGGAGCAGTTCTTC
TRBD2,.,TRBJ2-3,TRBV20-1,CSARTLAGGRAQYF,TGCAGTGCTAGAACACTAGCGGGGGGCCGGGCGCAGTATTTT
.,few,TRBJ2-4,TRBV28,CASSQNLGSLAKNIQYF,TGTGCCAGCAGCCAAAACCTCGGGTCCCTAGCCAAAAACATTCAGTACTTC
.,.,TRBJ2-5,TRBV12-3/TRBV12-4,CASTPRTVKETQYF,TGTGCCAGCACCCCGAGGACAGTCAAAGAGACCCAGTACTTC
.,few,TRBJ2-5,TRBV7-9,CASSMGIWETQYF,TGTGCCAGCAGCATGGGGATTTGGGAGACCCAGTACTTC
.,.,TRBJ2-1,TRBV9,CASSVGFSNEQFF,TGTGCCAGCAGCGTGGGTTTTTCCAATGAGCAGTTCTTC
TRBD2,few,TRBJ2-1,TRBV12-3/TRBV12-4,CASTRMEAGHEQFF,TGTGCCAGCACAAGAATGGAAGCGGGGCATGAGCAGTTCTTC
TRBD2,.,TRBJ2-3,TRBV5-6,CASSPPPITSGGASDTQYF,TGTGCCAGCAGCCCACCACCGATTACTAGCGGGGGGGCCTCAGATACGCAGTATTTT
TRBD2,many,TRBJ2-1,TRBV7-9,CASSLSGLGTNYNEQFF,TGTGCCAGCAGCTTATCAGGTTTAGGGACTAATTACAATGAGCAGTTCTTC
.,few,TRBJ1-6,TRBV4-3,CASSQDHRVNSPLHF,TGCGCCAGCAGCCAAGACCACAGGGTGAATTCACCCCTCCACTTT
.,.,TRBJ1-1,TRBV4-3,CASSQTKRGTEAFF,TGCGCCAGCAGCCAAACCAAGCGGGGCACTGAAGCTTTCTTT
.,.,TRBJ1-2,TRBV27,CASSTNLGYGYTF,TGTGCCAGCAGTACAAACCTTGGTTATGGCTACACCTTC
TRBD1,few,TRBJ2-1,TRBV28,CASSFGTGIDEQFF,TGTGCCAGCAGTTTTGGGACAGGGATCGATGAGCAGTTCTTC
.,few,TRBJ1-4,TRBV5-5,CASSSVDEKLFF,TGTGCCAGCAGCTCCGTCGATGAAAAACTGTTTTTT
.,many,TRBJ1-1,TRBV20-1,CSGRSRTEAFF,TGCAGTGGTCGGAGCCGGACTGAAGCTTTCTTT
.,few,TRBJ2-2,TRBV2,CASRVTNTGELFF,TGTGCCAGCAGAGTAACGAACACCGGGGAGCTGTTTTTT
TRBD1,few,TRBJ2-7,TRBV6-2/TRBV6-3,CASSYSGTAAYEQYF,TGTGCCAGCAGTTACTCAGGGACAGCTGCCTACGAGCAGTACTTC
.,many,TRBJ1-3,TRBV20-1,CSARDLVGNTIYF,TGCAGTGCCAGGGATTTAGTTGGAAACACCATATATTTT
TRBD2,few,TRBJ2-1,TRBV27,CASSPGLGVEQFF,TGTGCCAGCAGTCCGGGACTAGGTGTTGAGCAGTTCTTC
TRBD2,many,TRBJ2-3,TRBV29-1,CSAGTTGTDTQYF,TGCAGCGCCGGGACTACCGGCACAGATACGCAGTATTTT
TRBD1,.,TRBJ2-3,TRBV5-1,CASSYGTGLDTQYF,TGCGCCAGCAGCTACGGGACAGGGTTGGATACGCAGTATTTT
.,many,TRBJ1-2,TRBV27,CASSLKPVLYGYTF,TGTGCCAGCAGTTTAAAGCCAGTCCTCTATGGCTACACCTTC
TRBD2,.,TRBJ2-7,TRBV7-8,CASSRAGQEQYF,TGTGCCAGCAGCCGAGCGGGGCAGGAGCAGTACTTC
.,.,TRBJ2-7,TRBV5-1,CASSLVGGMTYEQYF,TGCGCCAGCAGCTTGGTAGGGGGGATGACCTACGAGCAGTACTTC
.,.,TRBJ1-2,TRBV6-5,CASSYSGTRGVYTF,TGTGCCAGCAGTTACTCTGGGACAAGGGGTGTCTACACCTTC
TRBD1,.,TRBJ2-7,TRBV12-3/TRBV12-4,CASSLVGAGQGAREQYF,TGTGCCAGCAGTTTGGTGGGGGCGGGACAGGGGGCGCGAGAGCAGTACTTC
.,.,TRBJ1-4,TRBV20-1,CSARRKYNEKLFF,TGCAGTGCTAGACGAAAGTACAATGAAAAACTGTTTTTT
.,few,TRBJ1-4,TRBV7-9,CASSPGGGGSEKLFF,TGTGCCAGCAGCCCCGGTGGGGGAGGAAGTGAAAAACTGTTTTTT
TRBD2,many,TRBJ2-1,TRBV7-2,CASSRTQRGLIEQFF,TGTGCCAGCAGCCGCACCCAGCGGGGCCTAATTGAGCAGTTCTTC
.,once,TRBJ2-7,TRBV5-1,CASAPRGPLSYEQYF,TGCGCCAGCGCTCCGCGAGGGCCCTTATCCTACGAGCAGTACTTC
.,few,TRBJ2-5,TRBV5-1,CASSQSTIRQETQYF,TGCGCCAGCAGCCAATCGACGATTAGGCAAGAGACCCAGTACTTC
TRBD1,.,TRBJ2-5,TRBV25-1,CASSDRVSGGMETQYF,TGTGCCAGCAGTGATCGAGTTTCAGGGGGTATGGAGACCCAGTACTTC
.,many,TRBJ2-5,TRBV6-5,CASSYLSQETQYF,TGTGCCAGCAGTTACCTCAGTCAAGAGACCCAGTACTTC
.,many,TRBJ2-5,TRBV12-3/TRBV12-4,CASSPGQTGQETQYF,TGTGCCAGCAGTCCTGGACAGACGGGGCAAGAGACCCAGTACTTC
TRBD1,few,TRBJ2-5,TRBV28,CASSLAPTGGQETQYF,TGTGCCAGCAGTTTAGCCCCCACAGGGGGCCAAGAGACCCAGTACTTC
TRBD2,.,TRBJ2-3,TRBV5-1,CASSVGLAGIQDTQYF,TGCGCCAGCAGCGTCGGACTAGCGGGAATACAAGATACGCAGTATTTT
.,.,TRBJ2-6,TRBV7-2,CASSLGFPGANVLTF,TGTGCCAGCAGCTTAGGGTTTCCTGGGGCCAACGTCCTGACTTTC
.,.,TRBJ1-1,TRBV6-2/TRBV6-3,CASSYSGFGDFEAFF,TGTGCCAGCAGTTACTCGGGTTTTGGGGACTTTGAAGCTTTCTTT